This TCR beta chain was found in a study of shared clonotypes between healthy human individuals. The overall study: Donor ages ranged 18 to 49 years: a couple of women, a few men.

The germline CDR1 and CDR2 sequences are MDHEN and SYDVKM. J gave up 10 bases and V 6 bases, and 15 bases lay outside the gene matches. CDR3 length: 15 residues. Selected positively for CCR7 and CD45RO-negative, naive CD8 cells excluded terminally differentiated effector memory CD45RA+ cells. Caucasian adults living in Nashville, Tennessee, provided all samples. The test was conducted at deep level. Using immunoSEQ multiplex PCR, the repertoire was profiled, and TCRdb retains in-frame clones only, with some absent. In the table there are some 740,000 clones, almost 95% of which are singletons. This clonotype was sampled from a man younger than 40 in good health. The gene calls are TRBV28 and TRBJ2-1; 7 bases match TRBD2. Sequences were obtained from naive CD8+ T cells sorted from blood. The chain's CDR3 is CASSLAEGSSREQFF. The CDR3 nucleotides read TGTGCCAGCAGCCTAGCGGAGGGCTCTTCTCGGGAGCAGTTCTTC. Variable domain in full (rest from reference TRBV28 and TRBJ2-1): DVKVTQSSRYLVKRTGEKVFLECVQDMDHENMFWYRQDPGLGLRLIYFSYDVKMKEKGDIPEGYSVSREKKERFSLILESASTNQTSMYLCASSLAEGSSREQFFGPGTRLTVL.